The 11 T cell receptor beta chains reported below all come from one sample, sequenced in a study of cytomegalovirus exposure and HLA in healthy donors. Primers for the PCR totalled 60 Vbeta and 13 Jbeta. Sequenced by immunoSEQ multiplex PCR; TCRdb stores in-frame clones only, minus some. The data show more than 90,000 clones, around four fifths seen once. Sequences were obtained from PBMCs. These receptors were taken from a man in his forties in good health and CMV-seropositive.

The chain carries TRBV20-1 and TRBJ2-1; D unresolved. CDR1 is DFQATT, CDR2 SNEGSKA, per germline (reference sequence). Trimming removed 5 bases at V and 10 bases at J, with 12 bases between. The CDR3 is 11 amino acids. The CDR3 reads CSAANAYEQFF. CDR3 DNA: TGCAGTGCTGCGAACGCCTACGAGCAGTTCTTC.

The chain uses TRBV5-4 and TRBJ2-1, with TRBD2 matching 10 bases. The trim removed 0 bases at V and 5 bases at J, leaving 5 bases unmatched. Germline lookup yields CDR1 SGHNT and CDR2 YYREEE (reference sequence). The length of the CDR3 is 16 residues. The CDR3 nucleotides are TGTGCCAGCAGCTTGGGGGGACTAGCGCGGCACAATGAGCAGTTCTTC. Residues: CASSLGGLARHNEQFF. The full variable domain, rest sourced from reference TRBV5-4 and TRBJ2-1, is ETGVTQSPTHLIKTRGQQVTLRCSSQSGHNTVSWYQQALGQGPQFIFQYYREEENGRGNFPPRFSGLQFPNYSSELNVNALELDDSALYLCASSLGGLARHNEQFFGPGTRLTVL.

The genes are TRBV6-1 and TRBJ2-7; TRBD1 matches 9 bases. CDR1 and CDR2 from the germline V gene are MNHNS and SASEGT. This CDR3 comprises 15 residues. Losses at the gene ends were 3 bases for V and 2 bases for J; bases not matched to a gene: 5. Here the CDR3 DNA reads TGTGCCAGCAGTGAGGGACAGGGTGTACCCTACGAGCAGTACTTC. As protein: CASSEGQGVPYEQYF.

The chain uses TRBV6-5 and TRBJ2-2; no firm D call. CDR3 length equals 11 residues. The V gene's germline CDR1 is MNHEY and CDR2 SVGAGI. Trimming pared 5 bases from V and 8 bases from J, leaving 6 bases between. CDR3 sequence reads: CASSGRGELFF. As DNA, the CDR3 is TGTGCCAGCAGTGGGCGAGGGGAGCTGTTTTTT.

V usage is TRBV7-8 and J usage is TRBJ2-3, with 9 bases matching TRBD2. Trimming cost V 4 bases and J 5 bases; bases outside gene matches: 10. Looked up from germline, CDR1 is SGHVS and CDR2 is FQNEAQ. CDR3 length equals 16 residues. The CDR3 DNA reads as TGTGCCAGCAGCTCAGGGGCTAGCGGGGTTGGAGATACGCAGTATTTT. Translation gives CASSSGASGVGDTQYF.

V usage is TRBV19 and J usage is TRBJ1-1; D unresolved. Trimming took off 6 bases at V and 1 base at J, with 3 bases between the two ends. The CDR3 is made up of 11 amino acids. Looked up from germline, CDR1 is LNHDA and CDR2 is SQIVND (reference sequence). CDR3 residues: CASSWNTEAFF. In DNA form, the CDR3 reads TGTGCCAGTAGCTGGAACACTGAAGCTTTCTTT.

This clone was seen a few times. The rearrangement uses TRBV5-4 and TRBJ2-7, with 11 bases that match TRBD1. With V trimmed by 4 bases and J by 2 bases, 5 bases remained unmatched. This CDR3 contains 15 residues. The V gene's germline CDR1 is SGHNT and CDR2 YYREEE (reference sequence). The CDR3 nucleotides read TGTGCCAGCAGCGCGCCGGGACAGGGGGCCTACGAGCAGTACTTC. Its translation: CASSAPGQGAYEQYF.

The V call is TRBV7-3, the J call TRBJ2-1; 9 positions agree with TRBD2. CDR1 and CDR2 from the germline V gene are SGHTA and FQGTGA. Losses at the gene ends were 6 bases for V and 6 bases for J; bases not matched to a gene: 9. The CDR3 length is 15 residues. The CDR3 loop reads CASSPRAGGFNEQFF. CDR3 DNA: TGTGCCAGCAGTCCTAGGGCGGGGGGGTTCAATGAGCAGTTCTTC.

The chain has TRBV4-1 and TRBJ2-3, with D perhaps matching TRBD2 (6 bases). This CDR3 spans 14 amino acids. V gave up 0 bases and J gave up 2 bases, with 6 bases separating them. Germline lookup yields CDR1 MGHRA and CDR2 YSYEKL. CDR3 protein: CASSQELATDTQYF. In nucleotides, the CDR3 is TGCGCCAGCAGCCAAGAACTAGCCACAGATACGCAGTATTTT.

CDR3 protein: CASSLVAGYEKLFF. The DNA for the CDR3 is TGTGCCAGCAGTTTGGTGGCAGGGTACGAAAAACTGTTTTTT. The gene calls are TRBV28 and TRBJ1-4, with D perhaps TRBD1 (5 bases). Trimming stripped 3 bases from V and 8 bases from J, with 13 bases between. Germline CDR1 reads MDHEN; CDR2 reads SYDVKM. This CDR3 is built from 14 residues.

The chain carries TRBV6-5 and TRBJ1-5; TRBD1 might be the D (6 bases). Germline-derived CDR1 and CDR2 are MNHEY and SVGAGI. V lost 4 bases, J lost 4 bases, and 11 bases lay in between. The CDR3 totals 14 residues. This CDR3 reads CASSLWQGNQPQHF. As DNA, the CDR3 is TGTGCCAGCAGTTTGTGGCAGGGGAATCAGCCCCAGCATTTT.